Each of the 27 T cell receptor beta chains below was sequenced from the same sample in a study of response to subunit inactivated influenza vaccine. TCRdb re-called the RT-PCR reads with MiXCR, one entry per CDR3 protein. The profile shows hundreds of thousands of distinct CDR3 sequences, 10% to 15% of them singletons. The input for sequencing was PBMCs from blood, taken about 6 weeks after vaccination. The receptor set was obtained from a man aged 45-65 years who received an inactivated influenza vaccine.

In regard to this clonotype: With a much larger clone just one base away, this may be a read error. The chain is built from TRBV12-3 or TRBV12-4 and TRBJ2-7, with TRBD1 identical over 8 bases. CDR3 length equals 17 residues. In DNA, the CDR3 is TGTACCAGCAGTCTCACAGGGGGAGGCAGGGGTTCCCTCGAGCAGTACTTC. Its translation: CTSSLTGGGRGSLEQYF.

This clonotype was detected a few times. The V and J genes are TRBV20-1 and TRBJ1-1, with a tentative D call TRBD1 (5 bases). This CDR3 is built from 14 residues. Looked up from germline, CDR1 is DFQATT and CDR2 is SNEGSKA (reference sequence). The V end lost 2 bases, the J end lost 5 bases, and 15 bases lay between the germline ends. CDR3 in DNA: TGCAGTGCTAGACCAAGGCGGGGGTATACTGAAGCTTTCTTT. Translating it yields CSARPRRGYTEAFF.

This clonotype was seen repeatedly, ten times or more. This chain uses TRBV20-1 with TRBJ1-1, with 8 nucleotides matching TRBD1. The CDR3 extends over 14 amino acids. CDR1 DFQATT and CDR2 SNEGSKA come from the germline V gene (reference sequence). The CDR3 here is CRTKQGVNAEGAFF. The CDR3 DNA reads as TGCAGGACCAAACAGGGGGTAAATGCAGAGGGAGCTTTCTTT.

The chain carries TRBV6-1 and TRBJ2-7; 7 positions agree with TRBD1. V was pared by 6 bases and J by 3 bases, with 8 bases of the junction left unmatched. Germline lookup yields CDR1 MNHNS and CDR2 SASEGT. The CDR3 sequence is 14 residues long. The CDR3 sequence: CASSRQGKGYEQYF. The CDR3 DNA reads TGTGCCAGCAGCAGACAGGGAAAAGGCTACGAGCAGTACTTC.

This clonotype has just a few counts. In DNA form, the CDR3 reads TGTGCCAGCAGACTAGGCCAGGGCGGGAATGAGCAGTTCTTC. This translates into CASRLGQGGNEQFF. The V call is TRBV7-9, the J call TRBJ2-1; D may be TRBD1 or TRBD2 (5 bases each). Trimming pared 6 bases from V and 7 bases from J, leaving 16 bases between. The CDR3 is made up of 14 amino acids. CDR1 is SEHNR, CDR2 FQNEAQ, per germline (reference sequence).

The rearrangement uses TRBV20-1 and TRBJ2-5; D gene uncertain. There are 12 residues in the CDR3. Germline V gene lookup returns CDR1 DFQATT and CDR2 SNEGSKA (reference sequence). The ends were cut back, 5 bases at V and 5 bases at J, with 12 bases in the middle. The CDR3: CSAPVLRETQYF. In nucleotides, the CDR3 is TGCAGTGCTCCGGTTCTGCGGGAGACCCAGTACTTC.

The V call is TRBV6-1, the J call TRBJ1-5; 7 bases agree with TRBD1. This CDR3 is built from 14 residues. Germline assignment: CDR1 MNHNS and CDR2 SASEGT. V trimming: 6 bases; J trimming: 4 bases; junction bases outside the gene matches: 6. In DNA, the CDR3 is TGTGCCAGCAGCCCGAGGGGGCAAAATCAGCCCCAGCATTTT. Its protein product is CASSPRGQNQPQHF.

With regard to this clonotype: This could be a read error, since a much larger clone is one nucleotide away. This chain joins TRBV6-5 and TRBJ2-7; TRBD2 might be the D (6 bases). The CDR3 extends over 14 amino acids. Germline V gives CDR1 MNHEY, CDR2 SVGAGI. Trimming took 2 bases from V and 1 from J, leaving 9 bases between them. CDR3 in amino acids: CASSYLEGSYEQYF. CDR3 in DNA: TGTGCCAGCAGTTACCTGGAGGGTTCCTACGAGCAGTACTTC.

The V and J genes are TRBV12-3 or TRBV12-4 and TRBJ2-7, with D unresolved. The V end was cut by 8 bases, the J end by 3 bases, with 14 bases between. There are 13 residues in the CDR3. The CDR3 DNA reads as TGTGCCAGCTGCCCCCGGCCCCTCTACGAGCAGTACTTC. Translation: CASCPRPLYEQYF.

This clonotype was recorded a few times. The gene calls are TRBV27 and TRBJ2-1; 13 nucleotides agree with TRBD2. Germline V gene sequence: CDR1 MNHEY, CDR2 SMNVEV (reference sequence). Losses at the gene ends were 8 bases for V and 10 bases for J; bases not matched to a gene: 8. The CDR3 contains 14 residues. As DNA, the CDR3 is TGTGCCAGCTCGACTAGCGGGAGGCTGATAGAGCAGTTCTTC. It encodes CASSTSGRLIEQFF.

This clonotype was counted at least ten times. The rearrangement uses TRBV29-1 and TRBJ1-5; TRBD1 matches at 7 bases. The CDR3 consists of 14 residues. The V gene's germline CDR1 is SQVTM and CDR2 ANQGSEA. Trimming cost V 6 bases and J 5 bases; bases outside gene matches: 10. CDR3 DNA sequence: TGCAGCGTAAGGGGGCAGGGGGACCATCAGCCCCAGCATTTT. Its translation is CSVRGQGDHQPQHF. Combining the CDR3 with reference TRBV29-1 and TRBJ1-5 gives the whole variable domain SAVISQKPSRDICQRGTSLTIQCQVDSQVTMMFWYRQQPGQSLTLIATANQGSEATYESGFVIDKFPISRPNLTFSTLTVSNMSPEDSSIYLCSVRGQGDHQPQHFGDGTRLSIL.

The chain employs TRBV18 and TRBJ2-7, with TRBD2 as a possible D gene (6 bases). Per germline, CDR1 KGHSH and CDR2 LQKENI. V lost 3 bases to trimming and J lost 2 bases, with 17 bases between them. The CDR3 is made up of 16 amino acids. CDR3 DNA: TGTGCCAGCTCACCGGAGGGGTTCCGTGATACCTACGAGCAGTACTTC. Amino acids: CASSPEGFRDTYEQYF.

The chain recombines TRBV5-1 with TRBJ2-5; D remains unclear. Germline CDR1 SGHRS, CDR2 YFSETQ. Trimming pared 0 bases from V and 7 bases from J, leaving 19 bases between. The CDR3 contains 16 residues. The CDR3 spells CASSLAPARIKGTQYF. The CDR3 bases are TGCGCCAGCAGCTTGGCCCCGGCCAGAATTAAGGGGACCCAGTACTTC. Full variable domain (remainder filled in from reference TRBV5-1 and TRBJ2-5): KAGVTQTPRYLIKTRGQQVTLSCSPISGHRSVSWYQQTPGQGLQFLFEYFSETQRNKGNFPGRFSGRQFSNSRSEMNVSTLELGDSALYLCASSLAPARIKGTQYFGPGTRLLVL.

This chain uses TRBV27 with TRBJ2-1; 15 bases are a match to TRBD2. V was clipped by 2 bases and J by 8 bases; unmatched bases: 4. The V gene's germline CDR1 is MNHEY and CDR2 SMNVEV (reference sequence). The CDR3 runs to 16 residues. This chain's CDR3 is CASSLRTSGGADEQFF. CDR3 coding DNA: TGTGCCAGCAGTTTAAGGACTAGCGGGGGGGCAGATGAGCAGTTCTTC.

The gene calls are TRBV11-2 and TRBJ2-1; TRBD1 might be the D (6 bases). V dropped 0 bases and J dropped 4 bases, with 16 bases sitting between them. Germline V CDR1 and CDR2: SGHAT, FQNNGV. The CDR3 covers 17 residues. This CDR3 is CASSLENYRVYYNEQFF. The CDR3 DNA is TGTGCCAGCAGCTTAGAAAATTACAGGGTATATTACAATGAGCAGTTCTTC.

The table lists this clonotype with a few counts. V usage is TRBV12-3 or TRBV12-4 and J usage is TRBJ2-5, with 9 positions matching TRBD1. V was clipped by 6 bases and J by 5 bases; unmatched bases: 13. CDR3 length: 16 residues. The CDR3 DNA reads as TGTGCCAGCAGGAGCGACAGGGGGTTAGGTTATGAGACCCAGTACTTC. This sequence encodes CASRSDRGLGYETQYF.

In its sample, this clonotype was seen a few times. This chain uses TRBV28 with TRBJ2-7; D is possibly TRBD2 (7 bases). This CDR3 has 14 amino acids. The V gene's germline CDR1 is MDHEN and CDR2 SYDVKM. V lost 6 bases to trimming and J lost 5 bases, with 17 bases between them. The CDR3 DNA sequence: TGTGCCAGCAGCATCTGGGGGGGCCTTGACGAGCAGTACTTC. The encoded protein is CASSIWGGLDEQYF.

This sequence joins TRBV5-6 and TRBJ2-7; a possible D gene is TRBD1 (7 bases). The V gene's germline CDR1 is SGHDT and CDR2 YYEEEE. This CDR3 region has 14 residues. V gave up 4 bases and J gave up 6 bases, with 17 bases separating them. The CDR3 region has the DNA TGTGCCAGCAGCATTGACAGGGCCGGGGGCGAGCAGTACTTC. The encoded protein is CASSIDRAGGEQYF.

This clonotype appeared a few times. CDR3 in amino acids: CASSLTSGRPSYEQYF. CDR3 DNA: TGTGCCAGCAGTCTTACTAGCGGGAGGCCGTCCTACGAGCAGTACTTC. The V and J genes are TRBV6-1 and TRBJ2-7; 12 positions match TRBD2. The CDR3 has 16 amino acids. Germline lookup yields CDR1 MNHNS and CDR2 SASEGT. V shed 5 bases, J shed 1 base, and the junction held 6 bases outside the gene matches.

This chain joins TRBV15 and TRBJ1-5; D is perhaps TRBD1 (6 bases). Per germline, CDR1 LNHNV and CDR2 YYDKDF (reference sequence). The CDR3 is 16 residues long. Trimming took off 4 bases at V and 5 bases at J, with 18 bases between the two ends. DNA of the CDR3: TGTGCCACCAGCAACCCGGGGGAAAAGGGGGATCAGCCCCAGCATTTT. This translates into CATSNPGEKGDQPQHF.

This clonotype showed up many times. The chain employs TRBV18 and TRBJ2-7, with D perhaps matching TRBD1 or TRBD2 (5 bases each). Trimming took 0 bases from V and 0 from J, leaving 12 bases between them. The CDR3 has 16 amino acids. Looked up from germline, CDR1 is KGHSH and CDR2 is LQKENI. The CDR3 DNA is TGTGCCAGCTCACCACCGGGGGTAGGCGGCTCCTACGAGCAGTACTTC. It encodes CASSPPGVGGSYEQYF.

The CDR3 loop is CASSNQGARLNEQFF. The DNA for the CDR3 is TGTGCCAGCAGTAATCAGGGGGCCCGGTTGAATGAGCAGTTCTTC. This chain uses TRBV28 with TRBJ2-1, with 8 bases fitting TRBD1. Germline V gene data show CDR1 as MDHEN and CDR2 as SYDVKM. Trimming removed 5 bases from V and 7 bases from J; junction bases left unmatched: 10. The CDR3 sequence is 15 residues long.

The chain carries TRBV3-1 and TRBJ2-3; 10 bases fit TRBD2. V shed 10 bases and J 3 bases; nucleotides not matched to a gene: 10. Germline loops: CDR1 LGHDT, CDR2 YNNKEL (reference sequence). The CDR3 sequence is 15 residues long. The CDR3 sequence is CATATSSGRTDTQYF. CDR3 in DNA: TGTGCCACCGCAACCTCTAGCGGGAGAACAGATACGCAGTATTTT.

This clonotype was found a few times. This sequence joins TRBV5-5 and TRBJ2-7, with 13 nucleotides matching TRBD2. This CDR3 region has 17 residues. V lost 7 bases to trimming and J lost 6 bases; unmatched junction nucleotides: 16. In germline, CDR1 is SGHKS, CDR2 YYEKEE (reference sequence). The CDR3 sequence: CASFIMGRLAGGGEQYF. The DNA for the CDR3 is TGTGCCAGCTTTATTATGGGGAGACTAGCGGGGGGCGGCGAGCAGTACTTC.

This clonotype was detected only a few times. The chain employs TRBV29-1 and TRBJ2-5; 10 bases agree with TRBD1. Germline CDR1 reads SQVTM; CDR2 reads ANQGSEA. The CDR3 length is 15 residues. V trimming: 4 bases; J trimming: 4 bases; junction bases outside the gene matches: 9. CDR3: CSVAIGTGVGETQYF. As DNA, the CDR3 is TGCAGCGTTGCGATAGGGACAGGGGTCGGAGAGACCCAGTACTTC.

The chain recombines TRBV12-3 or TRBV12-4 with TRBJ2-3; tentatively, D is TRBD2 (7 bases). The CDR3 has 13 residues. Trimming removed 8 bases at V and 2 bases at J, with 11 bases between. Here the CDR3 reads CASGGAHTDTQYF. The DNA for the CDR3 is TGTGCCAGCGGGGGGGCACACACAGATACGCAGTATTTT.

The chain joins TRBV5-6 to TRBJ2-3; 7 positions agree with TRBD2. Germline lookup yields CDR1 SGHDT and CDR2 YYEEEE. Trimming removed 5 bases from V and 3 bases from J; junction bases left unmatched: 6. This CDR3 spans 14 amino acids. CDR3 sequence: CASSSGLQTDTQYF. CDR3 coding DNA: TGTGCCAGCAGTTCGGGACTACAGACAGATACGCAGTATTTT.